This TCR beta chain was sequenced in a study of Ad26.COV2.S vaccination and SARS-CoV-2 variants. Study results and limitations: CD8+ and CD4+ T cells specific for spike reportedly responded with substantial breadth after vaccination.

J lost 14 bases, V lost 4 bases, and 10 bases had no gene match. This CDR3 has 14 amino acids. Germline V gene data show CDR1 as SEHNR and CDR2 as FQNEAQ (reference sequence). The treatment is: some 19 received Ad26.COV2.S at low or high dose, single or two shots; 5 received placebo; per-sample allocation not given. Collection of the samples took place on day 63 after the first injection of vaccine or placebo. In the case of this clone: Antigen specificity is unknown.

Sequencing was performed with immunoSEQ multiplex PCR; in TCRdb, only in-frame clones are kept and a portion is missing. The sample lists approximately 410,000 clones; around 89% were seen once. The chain combines TRBV7-9 with TRBJ1-6; 8 bases map to TRBD1. This receptor was obtained from a person between 18 and 65 years old who received the Ad26.COV2.S COVID-19 vaccine or a placebo. The starting material was peripheral blood, obtained in a trial of Ad26.COV2.S vaccine versus placebo. The CDR3 is CASSSTGGAEALHF. CDR3 sequence (DNA): TGTGCCAGCAGCTCAACAGGGGGGGCCGAGGCCCTCCACTTT.